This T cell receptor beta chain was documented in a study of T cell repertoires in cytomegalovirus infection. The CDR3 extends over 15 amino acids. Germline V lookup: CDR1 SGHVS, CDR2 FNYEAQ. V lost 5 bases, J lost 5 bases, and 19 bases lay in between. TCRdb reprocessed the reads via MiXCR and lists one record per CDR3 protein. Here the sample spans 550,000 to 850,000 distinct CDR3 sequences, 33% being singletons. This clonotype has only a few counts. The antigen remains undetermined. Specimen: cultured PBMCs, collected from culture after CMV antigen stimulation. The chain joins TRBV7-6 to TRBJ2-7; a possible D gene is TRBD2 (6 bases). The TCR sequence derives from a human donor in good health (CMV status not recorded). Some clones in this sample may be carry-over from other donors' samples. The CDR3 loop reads CASSLPEGGNDEQYF. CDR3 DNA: TGTGCCAGCAGCCTTCCGGAGGGCGGGAACGACGAGCAGTACTTC. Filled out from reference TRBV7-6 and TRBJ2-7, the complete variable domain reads GAGVSQSPRYKVTKRGQDVALRCDPISGHVSLYWYRQALGQGPEFLTYFNYEAQQDKSGLPNDRFSAERPEGSISTLTIQRTEQRDSAMYRCASSLPEGGNDEQYFGPGTRLTVT.